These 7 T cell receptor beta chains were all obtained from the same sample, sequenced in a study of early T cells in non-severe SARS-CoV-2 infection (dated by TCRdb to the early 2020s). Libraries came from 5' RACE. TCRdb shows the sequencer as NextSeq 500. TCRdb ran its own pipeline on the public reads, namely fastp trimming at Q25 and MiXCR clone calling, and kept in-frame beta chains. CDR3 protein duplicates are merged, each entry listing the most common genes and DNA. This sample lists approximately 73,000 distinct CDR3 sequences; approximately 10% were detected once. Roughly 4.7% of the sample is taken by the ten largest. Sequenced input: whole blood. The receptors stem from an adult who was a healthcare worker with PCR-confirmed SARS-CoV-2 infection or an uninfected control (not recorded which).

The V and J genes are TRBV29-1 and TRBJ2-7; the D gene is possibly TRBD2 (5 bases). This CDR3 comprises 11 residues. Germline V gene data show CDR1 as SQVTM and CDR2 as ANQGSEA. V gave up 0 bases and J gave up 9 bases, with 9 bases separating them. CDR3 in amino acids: CSVEEAEAQYF. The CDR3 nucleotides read TGCAGCGTTGAAGAAGCGGAGGCGCAGTACTTC.

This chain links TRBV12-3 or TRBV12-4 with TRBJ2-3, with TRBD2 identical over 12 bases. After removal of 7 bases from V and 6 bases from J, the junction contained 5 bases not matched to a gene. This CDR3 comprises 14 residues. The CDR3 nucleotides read TGTGCCAGCACCCCTAGCGGGGGGGGTGATACGCAGTATTTT. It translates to CASTPSGGGDTQYF.

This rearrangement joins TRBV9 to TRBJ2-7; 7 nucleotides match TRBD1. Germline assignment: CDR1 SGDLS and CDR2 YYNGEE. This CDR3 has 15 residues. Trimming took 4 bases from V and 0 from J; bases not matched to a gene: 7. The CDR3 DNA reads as TGTGCCAGCAGCCCTGGGACAGCTCCCTCCTACGAGCAGTACTTC. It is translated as CASSPGTAPSYEQYF. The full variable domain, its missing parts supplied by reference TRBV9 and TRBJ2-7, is DSGVTQTPKHLITATGQRVTLRCSPRSGDLSVYWYQQSLDQGLQFLIQYYNGEERAKGNILERFSAQQFPDLHSELNLSSLELGDSALYFCASSPGTAPSYEQYFGPGTRLTVT.

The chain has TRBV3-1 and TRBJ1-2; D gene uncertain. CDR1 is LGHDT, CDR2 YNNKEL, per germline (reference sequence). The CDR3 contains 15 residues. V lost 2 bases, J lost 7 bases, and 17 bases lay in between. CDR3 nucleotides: TGTGCCAGCAGCCAATTCGTCGGTCTGATGAGTGGCTACACCTTC. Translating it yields CASSQFVGLMSGYTF.

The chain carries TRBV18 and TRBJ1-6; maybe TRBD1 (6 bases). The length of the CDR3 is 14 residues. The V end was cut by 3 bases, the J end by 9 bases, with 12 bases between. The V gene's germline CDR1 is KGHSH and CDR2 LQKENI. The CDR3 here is CASSPSTGSSPLHF. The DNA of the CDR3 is TGTGCCAGCTCACCTTCGACAGGTAGTTCACCCCTCCACTTT. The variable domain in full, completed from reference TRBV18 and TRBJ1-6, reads NAGVMQNPRHLVRRRGQEARLRCSPMKGHSHVYWYRQLPEEGLKFMVYLQKENIIDESGMPKERFSAEFPKEGPSILRIQQVVRGDSAAYFCASSPSTGSSPLHFGNGTRLTVT.

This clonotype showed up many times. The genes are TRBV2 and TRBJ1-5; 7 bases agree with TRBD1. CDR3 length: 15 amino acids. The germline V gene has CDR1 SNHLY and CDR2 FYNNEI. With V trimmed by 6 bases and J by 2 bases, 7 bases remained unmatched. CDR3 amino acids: CASSGTGVGNQPQHF. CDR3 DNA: TGTGCCAGCAGCGGCACAGGGGTCGGCAATCAGCCCCAGCATTTT.

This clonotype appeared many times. The CDR3 protein is CASSQTSGSTDTQYF. The CDR3 nucleotides are TGTGCCAGCAGCCAAACTAGCGGATCCACAGATACGCAGTATTTT. The chain carries TRBV7-9 and TRBJ2-3, with TRBD2 matching over 8 bases. The junction had 6 bases not matched to a gene; V was cut back by 5 bases and J by 2 bases. The CDR3 totals 15 residues. In germline, CDR1 is SEHNR, CDR2 FQNEAQ (reference sequence).